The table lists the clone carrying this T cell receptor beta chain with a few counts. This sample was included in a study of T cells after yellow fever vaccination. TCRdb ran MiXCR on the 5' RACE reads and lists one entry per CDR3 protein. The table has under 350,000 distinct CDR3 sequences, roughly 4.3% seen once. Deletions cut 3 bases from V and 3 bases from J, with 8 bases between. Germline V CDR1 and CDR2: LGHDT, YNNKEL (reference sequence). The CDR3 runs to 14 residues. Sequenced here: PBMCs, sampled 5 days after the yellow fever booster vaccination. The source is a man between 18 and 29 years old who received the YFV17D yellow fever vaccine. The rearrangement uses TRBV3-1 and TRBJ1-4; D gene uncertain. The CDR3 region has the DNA TGTGCCAGCAGCCAGACTTTGGCTAATGAAAAACTGTTTTTT. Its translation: CASSQTLANEKLFF. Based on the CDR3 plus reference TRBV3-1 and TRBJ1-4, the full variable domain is DTAVSQTPKYLVTQMGNDKSIKCEQNLGHDTMYWYKQDSKKFLKIMFSYNNKELIINETVPNRFSPKSPDKAHLNLHINSLELGDSAVYFCASSQTLANEKLFFGSGTQLSVL.